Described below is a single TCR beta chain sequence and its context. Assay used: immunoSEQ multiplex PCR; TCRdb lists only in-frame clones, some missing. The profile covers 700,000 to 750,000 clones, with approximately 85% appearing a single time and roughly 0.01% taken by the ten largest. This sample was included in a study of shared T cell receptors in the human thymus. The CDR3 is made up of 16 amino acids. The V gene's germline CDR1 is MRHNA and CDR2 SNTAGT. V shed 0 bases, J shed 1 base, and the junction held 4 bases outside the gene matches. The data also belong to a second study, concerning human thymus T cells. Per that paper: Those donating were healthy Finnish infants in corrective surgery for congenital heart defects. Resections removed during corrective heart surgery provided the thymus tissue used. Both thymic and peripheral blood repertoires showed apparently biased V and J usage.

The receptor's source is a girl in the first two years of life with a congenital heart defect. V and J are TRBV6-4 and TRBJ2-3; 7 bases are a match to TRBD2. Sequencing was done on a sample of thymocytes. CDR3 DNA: TGTGCCAGCAGTGACTCGAGGACTAGGGGCACAGATACGCAGTATTTT. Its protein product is CASSDSRTRGTDTQYF.